Detailed here is one T cell receptor beta chain. Its antigen is not identified. The J segment lost 0 bases and the V segment lost 6 bases, leaving 4 bases of the junction unmatched. The germline V gene has CDR1 MDHEN and CDR2 SYDVKM. The CDR3 covers 15 residues. The PCR was carried out with 60 Vbeta primers and 13 Jbeta primers. Data came from immunoSEQ multiplex PCR; TCRdb stores just in-frame clones and leaves some out. The repertoire holds over 150,000 clones, with 60% to 80% as singletons. The data are from a study of cytomegalovirus exposure and HLA in healthy donors. Study observations and caveats: Reports credit the classifier with highly specific, highly sensitive diagnosis of cytomegalovirus status. Reports indicate that TCR beta sequences accurately predicted the HLA-A and HLA-B alleles of most subjects. There were under 200 TCR beta chains listed as cytomegalovirus-associated.

The chain combines TRBV28 with TRBJ1-2, with 10 bases fitting TRBD1. The clonotype comes from a woman between 25 and 40 years old in good health and CMV-seronegative. Sequencing was carried out using PBMCs. The CDR3 region is CASRGQGTTNYGYTF. The CDR3 DNA sequence: TGTGCCAGCAGGGGACAGGGGACCACTAACTATGGCTACACCTTC.